This T cell receptor beta chain was profiled in a study of blood T cell repertoires in COVID-19. The germline CDR1 and CDR2 sequences are SGDLS and YYNGEE. The V gene lost 3 bases and the J gene lost 4 bases, with 14 bases spanning the gap. CDR3 length equals 15 residues. Sequenced by immunoSEQ multiplex PCR; TCRdb stores in-frame clones only, minus some. This sample has under 250,000 clones, with approximately 90% found just once. Sequences were obtained from peripheral blood. The sequence derives from a man aged 55 to 69 with COVID-19, enrolled during active disease. V gene TRBV9 combines with J gene TRBJ1-3; no clear D. CDR3 region: CASSDGRSLGNTIYF. The CDR3 nucleotides read TGTGCCAGCAGCGATGGTAGATCCTTGGGAAACACCATATATTTT.